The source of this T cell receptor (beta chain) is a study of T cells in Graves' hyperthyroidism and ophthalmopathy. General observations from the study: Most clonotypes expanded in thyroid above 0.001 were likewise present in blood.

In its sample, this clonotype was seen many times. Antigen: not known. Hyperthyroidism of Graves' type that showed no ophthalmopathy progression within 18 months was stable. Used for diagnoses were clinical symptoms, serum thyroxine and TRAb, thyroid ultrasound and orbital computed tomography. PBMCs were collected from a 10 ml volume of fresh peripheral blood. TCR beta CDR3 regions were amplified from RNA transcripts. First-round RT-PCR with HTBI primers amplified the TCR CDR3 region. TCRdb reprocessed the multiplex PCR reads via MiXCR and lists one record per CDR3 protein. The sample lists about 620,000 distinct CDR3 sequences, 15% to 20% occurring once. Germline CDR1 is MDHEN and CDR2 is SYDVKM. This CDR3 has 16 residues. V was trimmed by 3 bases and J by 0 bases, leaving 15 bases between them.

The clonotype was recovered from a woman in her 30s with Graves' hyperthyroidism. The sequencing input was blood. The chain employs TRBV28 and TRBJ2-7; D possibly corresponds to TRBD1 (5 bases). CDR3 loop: CASSFPDTSVSYEQYF. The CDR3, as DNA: TGTGCCAGCAGTTTTCCGGACACCTCCGTCTCCTACGAGCAGTACTTC.